A selection of T cell receptor beta chains follows, all from one sample in a study of blood T cells in healthy people across ages. TCRdb analysed the 5' RACE reads with MiXCR anew, one entry per CDR3 protein. This sample yields nearly 1 million distinct CDR3 sequences, of which 51% are seen a single time; 20% to 25% belongs to the top ten. The sequenced sample consisted of blood. Receptor source: a woman aged 60 to 75 in good health. CDR3s include the opening cysteine and the closing phenylalanine or tryptophan. D genes are given only for firm matches. Expanded clones are given a class, and other clones once, few, many or no size at all.

14,.,TRBV6-1,TRBJ2-7,few,TGTGCCAGCAGTGAAGGGCAGGGGCTATACGAGCAGTACTTC,CASSEGQGLYEQYF
14,.,TRBV11-2,TRBJ2-1,once,TGTGCCAGCAGCCTCAGGTTTACCTACAATGAGCAGTTCTTC,CASSLRFTYNEQFF
14,.,TRBV28,TRBJ2-4,.,TGTGCCAGCAGCCCGGACCTAGCCAAAAACATTCAGTACTTC,CASSPDLAKNIQYF
17,TRBD2,TRBV20-1,TRBJ2-1,.,TGCAGTGCTAGAGACCCAACTCAGCGGGAGCTCGTAAATGAGCAGTTCTTC,CSARDPTQRELVNEQFF
16,TRBD1,TRBV7-2,TRBJ1-6,.,TGTGCCAGCAGAATCGACAGGGCGGCCTATAATTCACCCCTCCACTTT,CASRIDRAAYNSPLHF
17,TRBD2,TRBV20-1,TRBJ2-3,many,TGCAGTGCTAGAGATTTGGGGGAGGGCCGGAGTGCAGATACGCAGTATTTT,CSARDLGEGRSADTQYF
16,.,TRBV5-1,TRBJ2-1,.,TGCGCCAGCAGCGGTAGACAGGTATCGGCCTACAATGAGCAGTTCTTC,CASSGRQVSAYNEQFF
15,.,TRBV29-1,TRBJ2-7,many,TGCAGCGTTGGGCCTCTGGACAAGAAAGCCCACGAGCAGTACTTC,CSVGPLDKKAHEQYF
14,.,TRBV29-1,TRBJ2-3,few,TGCAGCGTTGAATATGGGTCCCAGGCAGATACGCAGTATTTT,CSVEYGSQADTQYF
14,.,TRBV3-1,TRBJ2-7,once,TGTGCCAGCAGCCAAGTAAATCCCGCCTACGAGCAGTACTTC,CASSQVNPAYEQYF
13,TRBD1,TRBV10-3,TRBJ2-7,.,TGTGCCATCGCCGGGACAGGGTCCTACGAGCAGTACTTC,CAIAGTGSYEQYF
16,TRBD2,TRBV20-1,TRBJ2-3,.,TGCAGTGCTAGAGATCCGGGACTAGCTGGAACAGATACGCAGTATTTT,CSARDPGLAGTDTQYF
14,.,TRBV15,TRBJ2-5,.,TGTGCCACCAGCAGAGATTTAGCGCAAGAGACCCAGTACTTC,CATSRDLAQETQYF
18,TRBD2,TRBV24-1,TRBJ2-3,.,TGTGCCACCAGTGACCCTAAGGGAGCGGGAGGCCTCACAGATACGCAGTATTTT,CATSDPKGAGGLTDTQYF
14,.,TRBV20-1,TRBJ2-5,few,TGCAGTGCTAGGAAGACAGAGAACCAAGAGACCCAGTACTTC,CSARKTENQETQYF
12,.,TRBV28,TRBJ2-3,.,TGTGCCATACAAAGAGTTGGAGATACGCAGTATTTT,CAIQRVGDTQYF
13,TRBD1,TRBV28,TRBJ2-7,few,TGTGCCAGCAGTGTACAGGGGGCCTACGAGCAGTACTTC,CASSVQGAYEQYF